This TCR beta chain was profiled in a study of a mutant IDH1 vaccine in newly diagnosed glioma. Looking at the study overall: At weeks 1, 3, 5, 7, 11, 15, 19 and 23, patients received a vaccination, eight in all. Following radiotherapy alone, or alongside temozolomide cycles, vaccination was started after an interval of 4-6 weeks. Treated patients had a mean age of about 44 years and a sex split that was roughly 60% male and roughly 40% female.

The time point was: week 11, during vaccination. Doses consisted of 300 ug of mutant IDH1 20-mer peptide each, paired with topical imiquimod. Donor tumors were new WHO grade 3 or 4 IDH1-mutant, ATRX-lost astrocytomas. V was clipped by 0 bases and J by 2 bases; unmatched bases: 8. This CDR3 has 17 residues. Germline loops: CDR1 SGHNT, CDR2 YYREEE (reference sequence). As concerns this clone: Its antigen is still unknown.

Sequencing was performed with immunoSEQ multiplex PCR; in TCRdb, only in-frame clones are kept and a portion is missing. The table includes about 39,000 clones, over 70% detected once. Sequencing used peripheral blood mononuclear cells (PBMCs), obtained from a glioma patient whose treatment included an IDH1 peptide vaccine. The chain is built from TRBV5-4 and TRBJ2-7; 10 bases align to TRBD2. This receptor was identified in a woman in her twenties or thirties with glioma. Some clones in this sample may be carry-over from other donors' samples. CDR3 sequence: CASSLDLAGVGAYEQYF. The CDR3 DNA reads as TGTGCCAGCAGCTTGGATCTAGCGGGAGTGGGGGCCTACGAGCAGTACTTC.